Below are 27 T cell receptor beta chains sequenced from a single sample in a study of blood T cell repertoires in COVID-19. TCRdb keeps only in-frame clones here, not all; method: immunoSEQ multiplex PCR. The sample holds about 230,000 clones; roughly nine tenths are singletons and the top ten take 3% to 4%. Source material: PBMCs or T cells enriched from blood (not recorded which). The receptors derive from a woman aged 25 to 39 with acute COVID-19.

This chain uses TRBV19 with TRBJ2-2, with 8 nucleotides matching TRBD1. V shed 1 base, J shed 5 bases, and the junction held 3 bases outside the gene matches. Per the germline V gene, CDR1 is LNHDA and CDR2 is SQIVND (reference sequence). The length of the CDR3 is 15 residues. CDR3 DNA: TGTGCCAGTAGTATAGGGACAGGGAGGACCGGGGAGCTGTTTTTT. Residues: CASSIGTGRTGELFF.

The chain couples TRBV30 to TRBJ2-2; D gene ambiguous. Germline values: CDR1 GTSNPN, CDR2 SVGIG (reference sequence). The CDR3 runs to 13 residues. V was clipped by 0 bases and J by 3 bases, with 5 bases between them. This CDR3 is CAWSVSDTGELFF. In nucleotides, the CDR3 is TGTGCCTGGAGTGTAAGCGACACCGGGGAGCTGTTTTTT.

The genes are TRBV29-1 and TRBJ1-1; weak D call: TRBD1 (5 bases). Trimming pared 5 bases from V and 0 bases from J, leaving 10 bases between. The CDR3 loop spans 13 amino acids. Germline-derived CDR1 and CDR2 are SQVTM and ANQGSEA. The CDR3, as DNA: TGCAGCGTTTCTGCACAGGTGAACACTGAAGCTTTCTTT. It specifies CSVSAQVNTEAFF.

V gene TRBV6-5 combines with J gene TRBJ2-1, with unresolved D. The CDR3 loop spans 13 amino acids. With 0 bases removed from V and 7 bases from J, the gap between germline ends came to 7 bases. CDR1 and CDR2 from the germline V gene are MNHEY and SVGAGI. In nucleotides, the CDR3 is TGTGCCAGCAGTTACTCCGATGAGAATGAGCAGTTCTTC. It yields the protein CASSYSDENEQFF.

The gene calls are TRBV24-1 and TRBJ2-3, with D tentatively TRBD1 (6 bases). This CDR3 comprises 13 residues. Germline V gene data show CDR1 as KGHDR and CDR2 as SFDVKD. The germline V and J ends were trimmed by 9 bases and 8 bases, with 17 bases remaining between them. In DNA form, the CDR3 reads TGTGCCACCCAGTCAGGGGTTTTGGGTACGCAGTATTTT. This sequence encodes CATQSGVLGTQYF.

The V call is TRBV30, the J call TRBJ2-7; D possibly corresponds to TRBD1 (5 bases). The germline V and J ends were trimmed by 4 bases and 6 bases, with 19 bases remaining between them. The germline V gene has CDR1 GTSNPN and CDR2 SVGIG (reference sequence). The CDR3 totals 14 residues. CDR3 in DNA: TGTGCCTGGACGCTAAGGACAAGGCTCCTCGAGCAGTACTTC. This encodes CAWTLRTRLLEQYF.

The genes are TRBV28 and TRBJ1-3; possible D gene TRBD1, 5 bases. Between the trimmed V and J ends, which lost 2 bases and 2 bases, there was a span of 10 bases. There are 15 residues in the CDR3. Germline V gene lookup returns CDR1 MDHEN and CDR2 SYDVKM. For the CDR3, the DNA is TGTGCCAGCAGTTTACTCGGGGGGACTGGAAACACCATATATTTT. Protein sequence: CASSLLGGTGNTIYF.

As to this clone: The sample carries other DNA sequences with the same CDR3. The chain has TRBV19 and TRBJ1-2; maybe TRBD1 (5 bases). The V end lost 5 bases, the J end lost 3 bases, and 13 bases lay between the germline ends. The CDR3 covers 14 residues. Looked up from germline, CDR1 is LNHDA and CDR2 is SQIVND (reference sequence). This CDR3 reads CASSVQGADYGYTF. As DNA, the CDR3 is TGTGCCAGTAGTGTTCAGGGTGCGGACTATGGCTACACCTTC.

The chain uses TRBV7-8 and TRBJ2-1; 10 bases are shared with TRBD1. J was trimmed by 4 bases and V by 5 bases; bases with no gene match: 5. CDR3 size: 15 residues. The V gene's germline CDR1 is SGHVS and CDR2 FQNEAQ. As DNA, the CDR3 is TGTGCCAGCAGCCAGGGACAGGGGTTTTACAATGAGCAGTTCTTC. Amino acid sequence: CASSQGQGFYNEQFF. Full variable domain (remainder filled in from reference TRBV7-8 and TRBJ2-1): GAGVSQSPRYKVAKRGQDVALRCDPISGHVSLFWYQQALGQGPEFLTYFQNEAQLDKSGLPSDRFFAERPEGSVSTLKIQRTQQEDSAVYLCASSQGQGFYNEQFFGPGTRLTVL.

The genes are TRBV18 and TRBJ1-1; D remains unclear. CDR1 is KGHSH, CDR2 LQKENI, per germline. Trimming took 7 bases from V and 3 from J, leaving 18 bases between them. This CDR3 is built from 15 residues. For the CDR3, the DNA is TGTGCCAGCTACCCCTCAGTCGGGAGGGACACTGAAGCTTTCTTT. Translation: CASYPSVGRDTEAFF.

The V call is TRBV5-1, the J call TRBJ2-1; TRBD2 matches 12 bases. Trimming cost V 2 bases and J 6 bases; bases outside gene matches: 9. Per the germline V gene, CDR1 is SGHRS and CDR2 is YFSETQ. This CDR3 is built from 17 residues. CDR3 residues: CASSFLKTSGGLNEQFF. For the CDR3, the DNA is TGCGCCAGCAGCTTTTTAAAGACTAGCGGGGGTCTCAATGAGCAGTTCTTC.

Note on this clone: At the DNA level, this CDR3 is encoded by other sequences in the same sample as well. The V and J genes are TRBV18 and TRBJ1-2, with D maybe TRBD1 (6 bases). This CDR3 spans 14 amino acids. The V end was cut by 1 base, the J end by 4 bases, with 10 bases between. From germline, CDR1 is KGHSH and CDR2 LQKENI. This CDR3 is CASSPQGVGYGYTF. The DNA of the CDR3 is TGTGCCAGCTCACCACAGGGGGTCGGCTATGGCTACACCTTC.

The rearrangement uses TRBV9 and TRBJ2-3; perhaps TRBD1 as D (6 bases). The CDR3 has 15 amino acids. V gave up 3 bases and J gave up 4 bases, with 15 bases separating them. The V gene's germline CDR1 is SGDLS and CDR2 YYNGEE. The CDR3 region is CASSAQGVYSDTQYF. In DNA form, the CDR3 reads TGTGCCAGCAGCGCACAGGGAGTGTACTCAGATACGCAGTATTTT.

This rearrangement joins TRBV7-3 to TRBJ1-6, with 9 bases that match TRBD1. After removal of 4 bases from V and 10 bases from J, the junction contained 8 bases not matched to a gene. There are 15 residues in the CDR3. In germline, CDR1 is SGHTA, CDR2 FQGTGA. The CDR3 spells CASSSKGQGSSPLHF. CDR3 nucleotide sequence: TGTGCCAGCAGCTCAAAAGGACAGGGGAGCTCACCCCTCCACTTT.

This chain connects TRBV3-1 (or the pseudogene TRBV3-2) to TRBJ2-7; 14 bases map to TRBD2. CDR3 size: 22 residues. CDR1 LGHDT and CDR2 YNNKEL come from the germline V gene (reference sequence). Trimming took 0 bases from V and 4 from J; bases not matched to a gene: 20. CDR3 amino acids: CASSQDFVWEETSGGDDYEQYF. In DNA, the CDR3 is TGTGCCAGCAGCCAAGATTTCGTCTGGGAAGAGACTAGCGGGGGGGACGATTACGAGCAGTACTTC.

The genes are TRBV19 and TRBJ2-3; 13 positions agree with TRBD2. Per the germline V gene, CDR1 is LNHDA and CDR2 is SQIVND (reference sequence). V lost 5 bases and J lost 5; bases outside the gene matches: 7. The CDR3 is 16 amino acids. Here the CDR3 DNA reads TGTGCCAGTAGTGTAGGACTAGCGGGGGAATTAGATACGCAGTATTTT. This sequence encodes CASSVGLAGELDTQYF.

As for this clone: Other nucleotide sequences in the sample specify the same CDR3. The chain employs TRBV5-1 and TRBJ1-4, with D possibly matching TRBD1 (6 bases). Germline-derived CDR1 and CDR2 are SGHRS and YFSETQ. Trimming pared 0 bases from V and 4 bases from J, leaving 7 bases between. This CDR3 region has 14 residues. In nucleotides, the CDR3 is TGCGCCAGCAGCTTGGACAGGGTTAATGAAAAACTGTTTTTT. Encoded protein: CASSLDRVNEKLFF.

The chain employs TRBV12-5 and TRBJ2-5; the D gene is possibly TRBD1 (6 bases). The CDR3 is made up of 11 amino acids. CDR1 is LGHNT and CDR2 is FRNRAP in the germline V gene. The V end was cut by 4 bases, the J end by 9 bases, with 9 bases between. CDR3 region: CASGSGGPQYF. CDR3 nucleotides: TGTGCTAGTGGTTCTGGGGGCCCCCAGTACTTC.

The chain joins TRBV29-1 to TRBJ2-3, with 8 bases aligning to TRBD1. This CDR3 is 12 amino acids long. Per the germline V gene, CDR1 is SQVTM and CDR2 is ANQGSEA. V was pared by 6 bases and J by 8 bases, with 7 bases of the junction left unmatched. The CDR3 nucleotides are TGCAGCGTGGACCACCAGGGGGCTACGCAGTATTTT. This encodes CSVDHQGATQYF.

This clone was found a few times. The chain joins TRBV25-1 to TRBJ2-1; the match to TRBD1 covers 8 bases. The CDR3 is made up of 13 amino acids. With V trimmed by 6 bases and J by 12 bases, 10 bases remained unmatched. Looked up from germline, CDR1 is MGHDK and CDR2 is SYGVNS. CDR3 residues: CASSLFTGTGQFF. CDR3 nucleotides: TGTGCCAGCAGCCTCTTCACCGGGACAGGGCAGTTCTTC. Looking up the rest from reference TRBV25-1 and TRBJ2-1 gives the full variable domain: EADIYQTPRYLVIGTGKKITLECSQTMGHDKMYWYQQDPGMELHLIHYSYGVNSTEKGDLSSESTVSRIRTEHFPLTLESARPSHTSQYLCASSLFTGTGQFFGPGTRLTVL.

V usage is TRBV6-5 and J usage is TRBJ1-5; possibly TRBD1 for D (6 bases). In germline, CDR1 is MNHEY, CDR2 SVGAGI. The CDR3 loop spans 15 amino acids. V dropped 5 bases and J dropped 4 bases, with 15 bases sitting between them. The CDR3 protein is CASSPDSVLNQPQHF. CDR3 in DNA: TGTGCCAGCAGTCCGGACAGCGTACTGAATCAGCCCCAGCATTTT.

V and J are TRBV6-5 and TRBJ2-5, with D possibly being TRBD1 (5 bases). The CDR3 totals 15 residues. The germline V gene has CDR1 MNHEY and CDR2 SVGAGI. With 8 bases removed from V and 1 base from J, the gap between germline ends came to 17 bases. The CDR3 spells CASSSERGSQETQYF. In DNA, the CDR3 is TGTGCCAGCTCATCAGAAAGGGGCAGCCAAGAGACCCAGTACTTC.

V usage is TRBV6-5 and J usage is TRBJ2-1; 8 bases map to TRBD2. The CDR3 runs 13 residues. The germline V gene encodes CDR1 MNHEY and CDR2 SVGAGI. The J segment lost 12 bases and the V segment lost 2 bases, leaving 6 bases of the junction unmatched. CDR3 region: CASSYAGGEVQFF. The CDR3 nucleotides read TGTGCCAGCAGTTACGCGGGGGGCGAGGTGCAGTTCTTC.

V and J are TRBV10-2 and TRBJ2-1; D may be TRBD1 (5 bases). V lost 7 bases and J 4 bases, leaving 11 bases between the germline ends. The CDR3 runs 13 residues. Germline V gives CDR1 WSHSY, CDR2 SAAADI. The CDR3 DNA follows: TGCGCCAGCACCCCGACAGTATACAATGAGCAGTTCTTC. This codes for CASTPTVYNEQFF.

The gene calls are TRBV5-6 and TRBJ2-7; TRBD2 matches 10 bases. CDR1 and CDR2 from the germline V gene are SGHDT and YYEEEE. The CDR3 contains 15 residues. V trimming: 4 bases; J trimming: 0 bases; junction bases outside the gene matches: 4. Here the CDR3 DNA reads TGTGCCAGCAGCCCCGGGACTAGCGTCTCCTACGAGCAGTACTTC. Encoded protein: CASSPGTSVSYEQYF.

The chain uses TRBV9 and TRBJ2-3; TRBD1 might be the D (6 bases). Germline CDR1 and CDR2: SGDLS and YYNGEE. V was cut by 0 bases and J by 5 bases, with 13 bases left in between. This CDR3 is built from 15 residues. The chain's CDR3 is CASSVAQTGLDTQYF. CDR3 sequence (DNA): TGTGCCAGCAGCGTAGCCCAGACAGGTTTAGATACGCAGTATTTT.

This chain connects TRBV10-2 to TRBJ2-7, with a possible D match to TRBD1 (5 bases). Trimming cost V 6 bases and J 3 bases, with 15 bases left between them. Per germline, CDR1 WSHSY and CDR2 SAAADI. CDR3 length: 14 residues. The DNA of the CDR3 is TGCGCCAGCAGGCACCAAACAGGAAGCTACGAGCAGTACTTC. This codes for CASRHQTGSYEQYF.